This T cell receptor beta chain was sequenced for a study of T cells after somatic rescue of genetic block. With 1 base removed from V and 0 bases from J, the gap between germline ends came to 7 bases. The CDR3 consists of 13 residues. Looked up from germline, CDR1 is GTSNPN and CDR2 is SVGIG (reference sequence). Generated by immunoSEQ multiplex PCR, the TCRdb table keeps only in-frame clones and is missing some. This sample has 45,000 to 70,000 clones; 95% to 96% occur once, and the top ten carry roughly 0.077%. This clone was recorded a few times. The clonotype originates from a child under two years old. The rearrangement uses TRBV30 and TRBJ2-7, with D tentatively TRBD2 (6 bases). Material for sequencing was peripheral blood mononuclear cells (PBMCs). CDR3 loop: CAWSAGVSYEQYF. In DNA form, the CDR3 reads TGTGCCTGGAGTGCGGGGGTCTCCTACGAGCAGTACTTC.